A selection of T cell receptor beta chains follows, all from one sample in a study of radiation and T cells in renal cell carcinoma. Generated by immunoSEQ multiplex PCR, the TCRdb table keeps only in-frame clones and is missing some. Here the sample spans about 140,000 clones, roughly 85% being singletons. This sample comprised blood, obtained from a patient whose treatment included radiotherapy and nephrectomy. These receptors came from a woman aged 45-65 years with renal cell carcinoma. Each CDR3 is given without its conserved first and last residue.

V	J	CDR3
TRBV9	TRBJ2-7	ASSVAPSGSNEQY
TRBV5-4	TRBJ1-5	ASSLDGEQPQH
TRBV20-1	TRBJ2-7	SVKAGAEQY
TRBV7-9	TRBJ2-1	ASTPPGLDEQF
TRBV14	TRBJ1-1	ASSQIEGTNTEAF
TRBV6-4	TRBJ2-1	ASSSVTAGEQF
TRBV2	TRBJ2-3	ASSPDSDTQY
TRBV6-5	TRBJ1-1	ASKGTLNTEAF
TRBV6-5	TRBJ1-4	ASSYSDRVNEKLF
TRBV6-6	TRBJ1-4	ASRTGQLNEKLF
TRBV5-1	TRBJ1-1	ASSLDGMNTEAF
TRBV7-2	TRBJ2-3	ASSSGTSGGVDTQY
TRBV20-1	TRBJ2-7	SASSSYEQY
TRBV2	TRBJ2-5	ASSRDGQETQY
TRBV6-5	TRBJ1-2	ASSFSGYGYT